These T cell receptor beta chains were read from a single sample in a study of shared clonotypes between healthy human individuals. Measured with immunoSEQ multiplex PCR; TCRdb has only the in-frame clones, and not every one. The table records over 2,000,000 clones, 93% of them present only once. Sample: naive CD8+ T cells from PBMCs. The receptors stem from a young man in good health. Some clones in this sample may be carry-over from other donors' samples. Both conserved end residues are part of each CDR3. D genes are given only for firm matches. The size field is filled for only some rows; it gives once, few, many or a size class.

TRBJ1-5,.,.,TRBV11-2,TGTGCCAGCAGCTTTACAGGGTCAGGACAGCCCCAGCATTTT,CASSFTGSGQPQHF
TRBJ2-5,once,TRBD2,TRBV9,TGTGCCAGCAGCGCCGGACTAGCGGGAGAGACCCAGTACTTC,CASSAGLAGETQYF
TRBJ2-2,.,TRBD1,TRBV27,TGTGCCAGCAGTACCCGGACAGGGGGCGCCTCCGGGGAGCTGTTTTTT,CASSTRTGGASGELFF
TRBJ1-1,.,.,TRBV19,TGTGCCAGCTCACAATTGAACACTGAAGCTTTCTTT,CASSQLNTEAFF
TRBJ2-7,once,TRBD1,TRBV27,TGTGCCAGCAGTTTAAGGGACAGAGATAACTACGAGCAGTACTTC,CASSLRDRDNYEQYF
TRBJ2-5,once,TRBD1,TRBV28,TGTGCCAGCAGTTCCTCAGGGGGTCGAGAGACCCAGTACTTC,CASSSSGGRETQYF
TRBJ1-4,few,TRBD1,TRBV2,TGTGCCAGCAGTGAAGCCCGTCGGACAGGAGCGGGCAGAGAAAAACTGTTTTTT,CASSEARRTGAGREKLFF
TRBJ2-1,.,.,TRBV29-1,TGCAGCGTTGTACGCGGGTATGAGGTGGATGAGCAGTTCTTC,CSVVRGYEVDEQFF
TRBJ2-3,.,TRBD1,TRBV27,TGTGCCAGCAGTTTAAGGGACAGGGGCACAGATACGCAGTATTTT,CASSLRDRGTDTQYF
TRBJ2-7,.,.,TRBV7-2,TGTGCCAGCAGCTTCGGAGGGTGGAGTTCCTACGAGCAGTACTTC,CASSFGGWSSYEQYF
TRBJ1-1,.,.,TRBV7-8,TGTGCCAGCAGCTTAGCTTCCGACGGACTCGACGCTTTCTTT,CASSLASDGLDAFF
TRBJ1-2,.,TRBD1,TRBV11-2,TGTGCCACCCGGCCGGGACAGAGTAACTATGGCTACACCTTC,CATRPGQSNYGYTF
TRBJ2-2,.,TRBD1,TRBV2,TGTGCCACCCGGGACAGGGAGGGCACCGGGGAGCTGTTTTTT,CATRDREGTGELFF
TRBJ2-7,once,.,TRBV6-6,TGTGCCAGCAGTTACTCCTCCGGGAATCTCGCCTACGAGCAGTACTTC,CASSYSSGNLAYEQYF
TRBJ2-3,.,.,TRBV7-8,TGTGCCAGCAGCCCCCGGGACTCCCGGCCAGATACGCAGTATTTT,CASSPRDSRPDTQYF
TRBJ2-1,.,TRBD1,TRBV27,TGTGCCAGCAGTTTGCGGACAGGTCCGTACAATGAGCAGTTCTTC,CASSLRTGPYNEQFF
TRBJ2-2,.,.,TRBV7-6,TGTGCCAGCAGCCCTGCCCAGGGTTCGCCCGTCGGGGAGCTGTTTTTT,CASSPAQGSPVGELFF
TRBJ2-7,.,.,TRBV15,TGTGCCACACGGGGCTACTCCTACGAGCAGTACTTC,CATRGYSYEQYF
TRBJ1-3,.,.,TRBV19,TGTGCCAGTAGCGGTGGAAACACCATATATTTT,CASSGGNTIYF
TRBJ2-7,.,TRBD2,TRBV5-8,TGTGCCAGCAGCTGGGGGGGTGTAAGGTCCTACGAGCAGTACTTC,CASSWGGVRSYEQYF
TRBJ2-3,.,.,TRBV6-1,TGTGCCAGCAGTGAAATCCGGGCAGATACGCAGTATTTT,CASSEIRADTQYF
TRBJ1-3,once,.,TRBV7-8,TGTGCCAGCAGCTTAGCGAGATGGGGCTCTGGAAACACCATATATTTT,CASSLARWGSGNTIYF
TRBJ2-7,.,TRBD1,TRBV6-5,TGTGCCAGCAGTGCGGGACAGGGGTCCTCCTACGAGCAGTACTTC,CASSAGQGSSYEQYF
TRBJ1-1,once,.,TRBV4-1,TGCGCCAGCAGCCAAGGGGCCCCGGACAGTATCCTGAACACTGAAGCTTTCTTT,CASSQGAPDSILNTEAFF